Shown below are 2 T cell receptor beta chains from a single sample sequenced in a study of blood T cell repertoires in COVID-19. This table comes from immunoSEQ multiplex PCR, and its TCRdb copy is limited to in-frame clones, with some not included. The sample has roughly 60,000 clones, 80% to 95% seen once. Sequenced input: peripheral blood. These TCRs come from an elderly woman with active COVID-19.

The chain links TRBV6-5 to TRBJ2-2, with 11 bases fitting TRBD1. The CDR3 contains 14 residues. Trimming took 6 bases from V and 7 from J; bases not matched to a gene: 4. Germline V gene sequence: CDR1 MNHEY, CDR2 SVGAGI. This CDR3 reads CASRGQGGGGELFF. Written as DNA, the CDR3 is TGTGCCAGCAGGGGACAGGGGGGCGGCGGGGAGCTGTTTTTT.

This sequence joins TRBV19 and TRBJ1-2, with 8 bases fitting TRBD1. Germline V gene lookup returns CDR1 LNHDA and CDR2 SQIVND (reference sequence). Trimming removed 0 bases from V and 5 bases from J; junction bases left unmatched: 5. This CDR3 comprises 15 residues. CDR3 residues: CASSIEAGGPYGYTF. CDR3 DNA: TGTGCCAGTAGTATAGAGGCAGGGGGCCCTTATGGCTACACCTTC.